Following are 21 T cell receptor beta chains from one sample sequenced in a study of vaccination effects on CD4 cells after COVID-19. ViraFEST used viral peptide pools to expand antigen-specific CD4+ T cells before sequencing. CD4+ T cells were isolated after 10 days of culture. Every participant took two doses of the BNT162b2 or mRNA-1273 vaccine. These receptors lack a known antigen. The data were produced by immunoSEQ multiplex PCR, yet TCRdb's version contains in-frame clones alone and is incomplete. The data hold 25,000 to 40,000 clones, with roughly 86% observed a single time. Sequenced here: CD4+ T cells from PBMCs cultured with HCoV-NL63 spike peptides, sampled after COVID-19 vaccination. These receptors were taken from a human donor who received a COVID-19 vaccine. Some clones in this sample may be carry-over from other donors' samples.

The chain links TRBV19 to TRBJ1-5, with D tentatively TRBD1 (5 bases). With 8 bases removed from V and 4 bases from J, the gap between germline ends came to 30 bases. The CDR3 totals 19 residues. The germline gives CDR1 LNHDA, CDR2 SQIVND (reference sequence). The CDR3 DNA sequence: TGTGCCAGTGGATTTACAGGTTCAAGTGCCAATCTGCAAAATCAGCCCCAGCATTTT. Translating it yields CASGFTGSSANLQNQPQHF.

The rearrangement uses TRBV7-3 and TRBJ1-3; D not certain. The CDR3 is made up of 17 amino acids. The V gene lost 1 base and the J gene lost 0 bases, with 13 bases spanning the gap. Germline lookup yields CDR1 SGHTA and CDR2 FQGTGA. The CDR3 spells CASSLNTPGSSGNTIYF. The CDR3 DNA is TGTGCCAGCAGCTTAAATACGCCAGGAAGCTCTGGAAACACCATATATTTT.

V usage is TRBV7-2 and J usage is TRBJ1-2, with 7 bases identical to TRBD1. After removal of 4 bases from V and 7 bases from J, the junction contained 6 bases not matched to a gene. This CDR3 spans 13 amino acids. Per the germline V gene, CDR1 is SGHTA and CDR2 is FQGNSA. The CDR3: CASSYDQGVGYTF. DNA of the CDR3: TGTGCCAGCAGCTATGACCAGGGGGTTGGCTACACCTTC.

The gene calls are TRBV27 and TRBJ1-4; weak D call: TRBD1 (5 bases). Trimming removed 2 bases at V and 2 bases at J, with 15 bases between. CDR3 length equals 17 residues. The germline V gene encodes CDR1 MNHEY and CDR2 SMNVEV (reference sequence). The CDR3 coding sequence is TGTGCCAGCAGTTTAAGGTGGGGCGGGCAGACTAATGAAAAACTGTTTTTT. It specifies CASSLRWGGQTNEKLFF.

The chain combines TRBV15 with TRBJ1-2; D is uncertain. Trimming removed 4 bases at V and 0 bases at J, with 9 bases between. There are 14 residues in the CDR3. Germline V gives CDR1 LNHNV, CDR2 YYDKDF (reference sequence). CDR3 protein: CATSIPRSNYGYTF. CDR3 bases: TGTGCCACCAGCATACCGAGGTCTAACTATGGCTACACCTTC.

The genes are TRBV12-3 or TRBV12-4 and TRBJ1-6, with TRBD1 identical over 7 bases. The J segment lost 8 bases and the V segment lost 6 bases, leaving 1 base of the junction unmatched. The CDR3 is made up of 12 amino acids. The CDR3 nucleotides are TGTGCCAGCAGGCAGGGGGATTCACCCCTCCACTTT. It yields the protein CASRQGDSPLHF.

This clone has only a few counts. CDR3 in DNA: TGTGCCAGCAGGACGGGAGGAGATACGCAGTATTTT. This translates into CASRTGGDTQYF. The chain uses TRBV4-2 and TRBJ2-3; 7 bases align to TRBD2. V was clipped by 6 bases and J by 5 bases; unmatched bases: 2. The CDR3 length is 12 residues. Germline CDR1 LGHNA, CDR2 YNFKEQ.

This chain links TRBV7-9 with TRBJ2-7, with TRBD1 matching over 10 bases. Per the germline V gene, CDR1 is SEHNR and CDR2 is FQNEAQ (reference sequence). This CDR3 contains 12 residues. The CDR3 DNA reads TGTGCCAGCAGCTACGAAGACAGGGGGCTTGTCGTC. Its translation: CASSYEDRGLVV.

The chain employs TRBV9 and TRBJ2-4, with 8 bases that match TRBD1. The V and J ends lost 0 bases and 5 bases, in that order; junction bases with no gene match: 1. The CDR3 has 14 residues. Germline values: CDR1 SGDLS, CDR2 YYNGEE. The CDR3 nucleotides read TGTGCCAGCAGCGTAGGGACAGGGCAAAACATTCAGTACTTC. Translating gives CASSVGTGQNIQYF.

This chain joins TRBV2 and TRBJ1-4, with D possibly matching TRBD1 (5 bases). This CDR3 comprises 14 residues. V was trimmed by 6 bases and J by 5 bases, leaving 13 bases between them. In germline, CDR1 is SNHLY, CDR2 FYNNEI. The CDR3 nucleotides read TGTGCCAGCAGGCCGGGGCTAGGGAATGAAAAACTGTTTTTT. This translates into CASRPGLGNEKLFF.

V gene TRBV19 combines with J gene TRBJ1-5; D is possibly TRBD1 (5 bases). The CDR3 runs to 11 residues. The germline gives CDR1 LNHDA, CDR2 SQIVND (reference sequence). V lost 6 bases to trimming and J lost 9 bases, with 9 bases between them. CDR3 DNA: TGTGCCAGTAGGGGGGATGGGCCCCAGCATTTT. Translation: CASRGDGPQHF.

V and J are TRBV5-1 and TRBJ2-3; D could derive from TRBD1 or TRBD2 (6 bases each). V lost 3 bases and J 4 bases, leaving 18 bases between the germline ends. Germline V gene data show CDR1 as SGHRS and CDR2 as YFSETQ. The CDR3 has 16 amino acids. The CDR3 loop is CASSSHGGPAPDTQYF. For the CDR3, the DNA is TGCGCCAGCAGCTCCCATGGGGGGCCGGCCCCAGATACGCAGTATTTT.

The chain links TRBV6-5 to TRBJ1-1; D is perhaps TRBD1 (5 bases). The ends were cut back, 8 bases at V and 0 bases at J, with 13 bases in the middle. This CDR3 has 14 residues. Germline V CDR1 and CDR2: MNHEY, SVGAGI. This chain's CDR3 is CASYRKGMNTEAFF. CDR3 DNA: TGTGCCAGCTACCGAAAGGGGATGAACACTGAAGCTTTCTTT.

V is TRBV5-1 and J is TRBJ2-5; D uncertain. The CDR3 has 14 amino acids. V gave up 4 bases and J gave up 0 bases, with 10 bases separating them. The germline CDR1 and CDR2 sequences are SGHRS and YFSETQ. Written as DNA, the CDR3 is TGCGCCAGCAGCCCCGACATATACCAAGAGACCCAGTACTTC. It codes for CASSPDIYQETQYF.

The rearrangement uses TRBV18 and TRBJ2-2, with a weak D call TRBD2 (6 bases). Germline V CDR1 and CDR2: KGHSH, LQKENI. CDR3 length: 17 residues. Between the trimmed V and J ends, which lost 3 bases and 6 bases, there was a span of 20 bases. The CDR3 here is CASSPSPIGGGAGELFF. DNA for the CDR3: TGTGCCAGCTCACCGTCCCCCATCGGGGGAGGCGCCGGGGAGCTGTTTTTT.

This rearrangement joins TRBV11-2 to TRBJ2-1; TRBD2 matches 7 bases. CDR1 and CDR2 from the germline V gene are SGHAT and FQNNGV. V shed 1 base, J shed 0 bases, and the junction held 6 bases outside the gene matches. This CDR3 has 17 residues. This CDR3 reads CASSLVPGTNSYNEQFF. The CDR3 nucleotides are TGTGCCAGCAGCTTAGTCCCCGGGACTAACTCCTACAATGAGCAGTTCTTC. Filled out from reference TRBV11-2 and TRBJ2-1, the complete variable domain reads EAGVAQSPRYKIIEKRQSVAFWCNPISGHATLYWYQQILGQGPKLLIQFQNNGVVDDSQLPKDRFSAERLKGVDSTLKIQPAKLEDSAVYLCASSLVPGTNSYNEQFFGPGTRLTVL.

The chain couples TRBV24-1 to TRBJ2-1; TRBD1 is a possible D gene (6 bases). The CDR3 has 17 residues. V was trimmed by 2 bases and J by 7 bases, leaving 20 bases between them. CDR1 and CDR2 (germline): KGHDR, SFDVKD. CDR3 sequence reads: CATSDSRGISAPNEQFF. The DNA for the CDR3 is TGTGCCACCAGTGATTCGAGGGGGATCTCTGCCCCAAATGAGCAGTTCTTC.

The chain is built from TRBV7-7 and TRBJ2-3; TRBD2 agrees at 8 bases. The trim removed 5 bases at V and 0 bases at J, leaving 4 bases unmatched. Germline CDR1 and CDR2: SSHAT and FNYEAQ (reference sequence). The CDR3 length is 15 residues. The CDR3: CASSPGGASTDTQYF. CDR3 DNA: TGTGCCAGCAGCCCGGGGGGGGCTAGCACAGATACGCAGTATTTT.

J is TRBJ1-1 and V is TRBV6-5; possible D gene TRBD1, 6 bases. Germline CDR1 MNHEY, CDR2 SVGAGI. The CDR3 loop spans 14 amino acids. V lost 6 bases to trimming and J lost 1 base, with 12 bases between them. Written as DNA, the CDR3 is TGTGCCAGCAGCGCCATGGGACAGAACACTGAAGCTTTCTTT. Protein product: CASSAMGQNTEAFF.

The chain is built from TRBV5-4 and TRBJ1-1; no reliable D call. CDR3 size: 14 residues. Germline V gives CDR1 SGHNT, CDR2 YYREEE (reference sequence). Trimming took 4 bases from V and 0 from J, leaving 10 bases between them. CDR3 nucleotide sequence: TGTGCCAGCAGCCCGGCGGGGATGAACACTGAAGCTTTCTTT. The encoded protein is CASSPAGMNTEAFF.

The CDR3 is CASSLKPPNTEAFF. As DNA, the CDR3 is TGCGCCAGCAGCTTGAAACCACCGAACACTGAAGCTTTCTTT. V and J are TRBV5-1 and TRBJ1-1, with D unresolved. V lost 1 base, J lost 1 base, and 8 bases lay in between. CDR1 is SGHRS and CDR2 is YFSETQ in the germline V gene. The CDR3 runs to 14 residues.